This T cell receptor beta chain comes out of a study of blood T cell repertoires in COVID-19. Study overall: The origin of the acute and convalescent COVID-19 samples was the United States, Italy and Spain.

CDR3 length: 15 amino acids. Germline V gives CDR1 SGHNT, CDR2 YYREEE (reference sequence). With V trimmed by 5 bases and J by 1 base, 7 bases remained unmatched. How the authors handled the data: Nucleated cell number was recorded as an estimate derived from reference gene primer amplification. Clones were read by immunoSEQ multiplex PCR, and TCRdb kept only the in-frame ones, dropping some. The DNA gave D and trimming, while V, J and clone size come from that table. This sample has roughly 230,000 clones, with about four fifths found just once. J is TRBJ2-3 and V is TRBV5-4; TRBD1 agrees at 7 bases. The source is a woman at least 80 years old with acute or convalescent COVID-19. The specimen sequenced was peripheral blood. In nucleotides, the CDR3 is TGTGCCAGCAGGACACAGGGGATGGGCACAGATACGCAGTATTTT. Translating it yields CASRTQGMGTDTQYF.